A single sample gave rise to the 7 T cell receptor beta chains below, sequenced in a study of blood T cell repertoires in COVID-19. Clones were sequenced by immunoSEQ multiplex PCR, and TCRdb holds only the in-frame ones, with some missing. The sample comprises around 120,000 clones, about 90% of which are singletons, and approximately 3.9% rests with the top ten. Specimen: peripheral blood. The receptors were sampled from a woman aged 55-69 years with COVID-19, enrolled during active disease.

The rearrangement uses TRBV7-9 and TRBJ2-7; D may be TRBD1 (5 bases). The germline CDR1 and CDR2 sequences are SEHNR and FQNEAQ (reference sequence). Trimming pared 0 bases from V and 1 base from J, leaving 13 bases between. The CDR3 extends over 16 amino acids. In DNA, the CDR3 is TGTGCCAGCAGCTTAGCGCAGGGCACTTGGTCCTACGAGCAGTACTTC. Its translation is CASSLAQGTWSYEQYF.

V gene TRBV4-2 combines with J gene TRBJ1-2, with D tentatively TRBD1 (6 bases). CDR3 length: 17 amino acids. The germline V gene has CDR1 LGHNA and CDR2 YNFKEQ. Trimming cost V 0 bases and J 3 bases, with 17 bases left between them. The DNA of the CDR3 is TGTGCCAGCAGCCAAGATCTGGGAACAGGGATGGACTATGGCTACACCTTC. Its translation: CASSQDLGTGMDYGYTF.

DNA of the CDR3: TGTGCCAGCAGTCTAACAGGGGGTCAGAGCTCCTATAATTCACCCCTCCACTTT. As protein: CASSLTGGQSSYNSPLHF. The chain combines TRBV6-6 with TRBJ1-6; TRBD1 aligns across 8 bases. Per the germline V gene, CDR1 is MNHNY and CDR2 is SVGAGI (reference sequence). CDR3 size: 18 residues. The trim removed 5 bases at V and 0 bases at J, leaving 9 bases unmatched.

The rearrangement joins TRBV5-1 to TRBJ2-1; the D gene is possibly TRBD2 (6 bases). Trimming removed 1 base from V and 7 bases from J, with 12 bases in between. This CDR3 is 14 amino acids long. The germline CDR1 and CDR2 sequences are SGHRS and YFSETQ. Written as DNA, the CDR3 is TGCGCCAGCAGCTTGATGCCAGGGAGGAATGAGCAGTTCTTC. It yields the protein CASSLMPGRNEQFF.

This clone was seen once. The chain carries TRBV4-2 and TRBJ2-2; 8 nucleotides align to TRBD2. Germline V gene sequence: CDR1 LGHNA, CDR2 YNFKEQ. The J segment lost 7 bases and the V segment lost 4 bases, leaving 14 bases of the junction unmatched. The CDR3 runs to 17 residues. DNA of the CDR3: TGTGCCAGCAGCCCCCTAACGGGGGGGCGTCGGGTCGGGGAGCTGTTTTTT. Protein sequence: CASSPLTGGRRVGELFF.

This clone has just one count. V and J are TRBV19 and TRBJ1-1, with D maybe TRBD1 (5 bases). Trimming cost V 5 bases and J 0 bases, with 13 bases left between them. Germline CDR1 reads LNHDA; CDR2 reads SQIVND (reference sequence). The CDR3 covers 15 residues. The CDR3 protein is CASSAPYRMNTEAFF. The CDR3, as DNA: TGTGCCAGTAGTGCCCCTTACAGGATGAACACTGAAGCTTTCTTT.

This clone has a handful of counts. The V call is TRBV6-2 or TRBV6-3, the J call TRBJ2-2; 8 positions agree with TRBD2. The CDR3 contains 14 residues. V trimming: 6 bases; J trimming: 7 bases; junction bases outside the gene matches: 7. Germline assignment: CDR1 MNHEY and CDR2 SVGEGT. CDR3 protein: CASSPGLGVGELFF. The CDR3 nucleotides are TGTGCCAGCAGCCCGGGACTAGGTGTCGGGGAGCTGTTTTTT.